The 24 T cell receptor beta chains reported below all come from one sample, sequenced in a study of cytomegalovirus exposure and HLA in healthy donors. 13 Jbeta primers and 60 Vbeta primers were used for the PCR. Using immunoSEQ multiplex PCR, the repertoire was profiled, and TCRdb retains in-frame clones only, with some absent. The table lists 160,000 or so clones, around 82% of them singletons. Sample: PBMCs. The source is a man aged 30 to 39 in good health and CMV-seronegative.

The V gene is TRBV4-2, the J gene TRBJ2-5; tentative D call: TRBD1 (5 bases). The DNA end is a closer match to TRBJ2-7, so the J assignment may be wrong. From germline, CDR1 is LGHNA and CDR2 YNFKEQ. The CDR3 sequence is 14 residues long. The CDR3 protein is CASSQDLQGFEQYF. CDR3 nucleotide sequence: TGTGCCAGCAGCCAAGATTTGCAGGGTTTCGAGCAGTACTTC.

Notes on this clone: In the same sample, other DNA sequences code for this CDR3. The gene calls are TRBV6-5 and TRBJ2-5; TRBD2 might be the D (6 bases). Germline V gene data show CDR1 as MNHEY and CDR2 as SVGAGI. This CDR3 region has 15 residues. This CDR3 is CASARRPGGKETQYF. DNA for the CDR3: TGTGCTAGTGCCAGGCGTCCCGGAGGGAAAGAGACCCAGTACTTC.

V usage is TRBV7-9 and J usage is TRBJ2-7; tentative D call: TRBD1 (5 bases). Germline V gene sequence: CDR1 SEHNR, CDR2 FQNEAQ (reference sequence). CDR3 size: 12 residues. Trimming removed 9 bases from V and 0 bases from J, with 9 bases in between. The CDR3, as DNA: TGTGCCAGTAATCAGGGCTCCTACGAGCAGTACTTC. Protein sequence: CASNQGSYEQYF.

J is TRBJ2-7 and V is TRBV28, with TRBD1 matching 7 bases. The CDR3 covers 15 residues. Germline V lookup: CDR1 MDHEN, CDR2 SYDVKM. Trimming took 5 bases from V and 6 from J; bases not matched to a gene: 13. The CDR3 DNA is TGTGCCAGCAGTAAAGTCACAGGGGCTCTCTTCGAGCAGTACTTC. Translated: CASSKVTGALFEQYF.

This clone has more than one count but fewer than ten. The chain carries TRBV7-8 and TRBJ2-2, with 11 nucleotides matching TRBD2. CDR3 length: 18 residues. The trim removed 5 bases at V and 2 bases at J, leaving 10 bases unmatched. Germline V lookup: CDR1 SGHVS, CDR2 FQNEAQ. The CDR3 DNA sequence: TGTGCCAGCAGCCCTGTAGCGGGAGGGCCCTATAACACCGGGGAGCTGTTTTTT. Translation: CASSPVAGGPYNTGELFF.

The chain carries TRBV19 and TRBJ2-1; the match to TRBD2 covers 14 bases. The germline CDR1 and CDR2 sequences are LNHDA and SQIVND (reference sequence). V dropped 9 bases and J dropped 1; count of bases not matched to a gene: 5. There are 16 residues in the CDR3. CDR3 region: CASGLAGGGSYNEQFF. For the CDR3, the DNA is TGTGCCAGCGGACTAGCGGGAGGAGGATCCTACAATGAGCAGTTCTTC.

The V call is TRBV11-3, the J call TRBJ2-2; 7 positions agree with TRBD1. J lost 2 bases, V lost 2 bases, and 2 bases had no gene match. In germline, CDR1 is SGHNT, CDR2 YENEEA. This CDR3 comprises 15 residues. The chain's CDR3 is CASSLHRGNTGELFF. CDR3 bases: TGTGCCAGCAGCTTACACAGGGGTAACACCGGGGAGCTGTTTTTT.

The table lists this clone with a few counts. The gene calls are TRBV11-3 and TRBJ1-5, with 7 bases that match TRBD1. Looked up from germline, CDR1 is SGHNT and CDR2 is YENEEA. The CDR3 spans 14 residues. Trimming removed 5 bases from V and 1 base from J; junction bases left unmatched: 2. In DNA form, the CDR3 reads TGTGCCAGCAGCCCAGGGGGGAGCAATCAGCCCCAGCATTTT. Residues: CASSPGGSNQPQHF.

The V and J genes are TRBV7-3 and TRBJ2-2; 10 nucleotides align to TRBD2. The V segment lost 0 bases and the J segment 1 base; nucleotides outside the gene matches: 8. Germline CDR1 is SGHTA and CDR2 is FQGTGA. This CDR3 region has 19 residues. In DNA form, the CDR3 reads TGTGCCAGCAGCTTAACATCGGCCAGCGGGAGGGGGAACACCGGGGAGCTGTTTTTT. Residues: CASSLTSASGRGNTGELFF.

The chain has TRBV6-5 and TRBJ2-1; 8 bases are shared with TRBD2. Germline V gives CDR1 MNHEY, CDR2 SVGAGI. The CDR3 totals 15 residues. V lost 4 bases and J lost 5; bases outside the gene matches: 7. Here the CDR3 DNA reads TGTGCCAGCAGTTTACGGGAGGGGCGCCACAATGAGCAGTTCTTC. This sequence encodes CASSLREGRHNEQFF.

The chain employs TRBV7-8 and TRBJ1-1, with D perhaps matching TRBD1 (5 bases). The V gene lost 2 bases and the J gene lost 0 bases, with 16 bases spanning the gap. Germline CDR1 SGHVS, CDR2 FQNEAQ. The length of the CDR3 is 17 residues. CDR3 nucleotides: TGTGCCAGCAGCTTAATATCGGGCGGGGGGATGAACACTGAAGCTTTCTTT. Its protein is CASSLISGGGMNTEAFF.

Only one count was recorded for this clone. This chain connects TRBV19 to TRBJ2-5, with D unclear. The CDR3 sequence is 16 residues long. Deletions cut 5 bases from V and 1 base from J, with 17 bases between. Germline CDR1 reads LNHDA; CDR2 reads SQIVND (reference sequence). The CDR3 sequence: CASSSGFEASQETQYF. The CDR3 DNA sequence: TGTGCCAGTAGTTCCGGTTTTGAAGCGAGCCAAGAGACCCAGTACTTC.

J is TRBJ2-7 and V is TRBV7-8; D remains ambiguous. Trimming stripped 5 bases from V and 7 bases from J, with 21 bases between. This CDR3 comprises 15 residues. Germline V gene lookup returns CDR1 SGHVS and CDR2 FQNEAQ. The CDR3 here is CASSPPRRSSVEQYF. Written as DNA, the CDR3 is TGTGCCAGCAGCCCCCCTAGGCGATCTTCTGTTGAGCAGTACTTC.

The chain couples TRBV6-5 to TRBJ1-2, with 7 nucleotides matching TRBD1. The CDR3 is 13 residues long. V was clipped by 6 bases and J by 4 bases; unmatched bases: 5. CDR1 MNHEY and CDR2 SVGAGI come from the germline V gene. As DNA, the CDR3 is TGTGCCAGCAGACTGGCAGGGGGCTATGGCTACACCTTC. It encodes CASRLAGGYGYTF.

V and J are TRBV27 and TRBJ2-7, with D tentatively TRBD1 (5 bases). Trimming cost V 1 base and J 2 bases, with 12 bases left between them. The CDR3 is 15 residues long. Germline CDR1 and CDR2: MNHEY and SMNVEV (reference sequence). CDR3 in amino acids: CASSLYRTNPYEQYF. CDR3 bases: TGTGCCAGCAGTTTATACAGGACAAACCCCTACGAGCAGTACTTC.

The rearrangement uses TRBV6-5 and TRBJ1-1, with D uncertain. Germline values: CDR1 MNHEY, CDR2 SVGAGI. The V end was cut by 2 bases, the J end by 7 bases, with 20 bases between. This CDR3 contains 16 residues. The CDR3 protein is CASSYTTLWRPNEAFF. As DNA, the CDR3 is TGTGCCAGCAGTTACACAACACTATGGCGCCCAAATGAAGCTTTCTTT.

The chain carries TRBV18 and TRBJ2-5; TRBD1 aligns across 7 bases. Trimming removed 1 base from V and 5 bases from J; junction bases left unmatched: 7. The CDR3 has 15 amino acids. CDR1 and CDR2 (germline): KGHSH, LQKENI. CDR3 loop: CASSPQGGASETQYF. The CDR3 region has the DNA TGTGCCAGCTCACCACAAGGGGGCGCTTCGGAGACCCAGTACTTC.

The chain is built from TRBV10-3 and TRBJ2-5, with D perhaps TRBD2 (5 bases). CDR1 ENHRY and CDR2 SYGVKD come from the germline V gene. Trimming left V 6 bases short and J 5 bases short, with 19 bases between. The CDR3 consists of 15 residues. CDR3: CAISGGVASWETQYF. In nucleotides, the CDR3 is TGTGCCATCAGCGGAGGAGTGGCTAGCTGGGAGACCCAGTACTTC.

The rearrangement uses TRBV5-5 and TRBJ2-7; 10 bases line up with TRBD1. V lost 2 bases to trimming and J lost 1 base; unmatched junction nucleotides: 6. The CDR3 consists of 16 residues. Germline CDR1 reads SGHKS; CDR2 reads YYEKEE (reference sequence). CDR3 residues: CASSFVPGQGSYEQYF. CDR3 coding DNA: TGTGCCAGCAGCTTCGTACCGGGACAGGGGTCCTACGAGCAGTACTTC.

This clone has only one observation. Here the CDR3 reads CASEASGDYEQYF. The CDR3 DNA is TGTGCCAGTGAAGCTAGCGGAGACTACGAGCAGTACTTC. This sequence joins TRBV19 and TRBJ2-7; 7 bases are a match to TRBD2. The ends lost 8 bases at V and 3 bases at J; junction bases unmatched: 7. CDR3 length: 13 residues. Germline values: CDR1 LNHDA, CDR2 SQIVND (reference sequence). The full variable domain, completed using reference TRBV19 and TRBJ2-7, is DGGITQSPKYLFRKEGQNVTLSCEQNLNHDAMYWYRQDPGQGLRLIYYSQIVNDFQKGDIAEGYSVSREKKESFPLTVTSAQKNPTAFYLCASEASGDYEQYFGPGTRLTVT.

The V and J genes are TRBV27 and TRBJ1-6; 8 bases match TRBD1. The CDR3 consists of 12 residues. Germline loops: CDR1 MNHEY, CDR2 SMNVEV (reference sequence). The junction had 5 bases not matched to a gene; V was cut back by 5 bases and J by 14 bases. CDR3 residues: CASSPGGSTLHF. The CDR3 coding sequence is TGTGCCAGCAGTCCAGGGGGCTCGACCCTCCACTTT.

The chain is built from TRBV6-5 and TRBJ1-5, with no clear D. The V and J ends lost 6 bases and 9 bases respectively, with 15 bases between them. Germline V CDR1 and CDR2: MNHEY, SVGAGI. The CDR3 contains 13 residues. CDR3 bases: TGTGCCAGCAGCCCCTCTCCTAGACTGCCCCAGCATTTT. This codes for CASSPSPRLPQHF.

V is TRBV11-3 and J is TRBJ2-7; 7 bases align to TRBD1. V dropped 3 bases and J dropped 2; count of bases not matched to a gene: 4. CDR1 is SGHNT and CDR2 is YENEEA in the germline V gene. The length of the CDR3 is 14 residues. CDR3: CASSLNRGAYEQYF. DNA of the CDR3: TGTGCCAGCAGCTTGAACAGGGGAGCCTACGAGCAGTACTTC. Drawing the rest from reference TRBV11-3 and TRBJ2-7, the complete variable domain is EAGVVQSPRYKIIEKKQPVAFWCNPISGHNTLYWYLQNLGQGPELLIRYENEEAVDDSQLPKDRFSAERLKGVDSTLKIQPAELGDSAVYLCASSLNRGAYEQYFGPGTRLTVT.

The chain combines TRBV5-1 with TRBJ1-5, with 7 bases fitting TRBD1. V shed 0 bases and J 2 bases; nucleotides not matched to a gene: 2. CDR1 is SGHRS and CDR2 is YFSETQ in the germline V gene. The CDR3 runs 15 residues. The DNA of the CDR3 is TGCGCCAGCAGCTTGGGACAGGGTGGCAATCAGCCCCAGCATTTT. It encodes CASSLGQGGNQPQHF.